This record looks at one T cell receptor beta chain sequence and its context. Germline CDR1 and CDR2: SGDLS and YYNGEE. The CDR3 is 16 amino acids. V shed 1 base and J 4 bases; nucleotides not matched to a gene: 6. Original analysis: Nucleated cell number was recorded as an estimate derived from reference gene primer amplification. Clones were sequenced by immunoSEQ multiplex PCR, and TCRdb holds only the in-frame ones, with some missing. V, J and clone size reflect that table, while D and trimming were determined from the DNA. In the table there are nearly 200,000 clones, roughly 86% of which are singletons. The data were obtained in a study of blood T cell repertoires in COVID-19. The wider study: Spain, Italy and the United States supplied samples that represented acute and convalescent COVID-19. Sample material is recorded as cDNA or gDNA derived from T cells, B-cell-depleted T cells, or PBMCs.

The TCR comes from an older woman with active or convalescent COVID-19. The sample was peripheral blood. The chain employs TRBV9 and TRBJ2-2; 8 bases align to TRBD2. The CDR3 region has the DNA TGTGCCAGCAGCGTAAGCGGGAGCACCAGCACCGGGGAGCTGTTTTTT. Translation gives CASSVSGSTSTGELFF.